These T cell receptor beta chains were read from a single sample in a study of cytomegalovirus exposure and HLA in healthy donors. Profiling relied on immunoSEQ multiplex PCR, and the TCRdb table lists in-frame clones only, not all of them. This repertoire includes some 200,000 clones. Sequencing input: PBMCs. These receptors were collected from a boy younger than 18 in good health and CMV-seronegative. The CDR3 runs from the conserved cysteine through the conserved F or W. The D gene is left open where the match is weak.

d_call: TRBD1; v_call: TRBV23-1; j_call: TRBJ2-7; cdr3_nt: TGCGCCAGCAGTCAACGCGTACAGGGGGAATACTACGAGCAGTACTTC; cdr3_aa: CASSQRVQGEYYEQYF
d_call: TRBD1; v_call: TRBV6-5; j_call: TRBJ2-3; cdr3_nt: TGTGCCAGCAGCAGGACAGGGAGCACAGATACGCAGTATTTT; cdr3_aa: CASSRTGSTDTQYF
d_call: TRBD1; v_call: TRBV6-6; j_call: TRBJ1-1; cdr3_nt: TGTGCCAGCAGTTACTCCGACAGGGGTGAAGCTTTCTTT; cdr3_aa: CASSYSDRGEAFF
d_call: TRBD1; v_call: TRBV29-1; j_call: TRBJ1-2; cdr3_nt: TGCAGCGTTGAAGGACAGGGGTTGAATGGCTACACCTTC; cdr3_aa: CSVEGQGLNGYTF
d_call: NA; v_call: TRBV10-3; j_call: TRBJ1-4; cdr3_nt: TGTGCCATCAGCCGAACAGGGCAGGGCATTTATGAAAAACTGTTTTTT; cdr3_aa: CAISRTGQGIYEKLFF
d_call: TRBD2; v_call: TRBV7-3; j_call: TRBJ2-1; cdr3_nt: TGTGCCAGCAGCGCCGTCGGGACTAGCTACAATGAGCAGTTCTTC; cdr3_aa: CASSAVGTSYNEQFF
d_call: TRBD2; v_call: TRBV9; j_call: TRBJ2-5; cdr3_nt: TGTGCCAGCAGCTACAGCGGGGGGGTCGAGACCCAGTACTTC; cdr3_aa: CASSYSGGVETQYF
d_call: TRBD2; v_call: TRBV13; j_call: TRBJ2-1; cdr3_nt: TGTGCCAGCAGCTTAGCTCGGCGGGGGAGCTCCTACAATGAGCAGTTCTTC; cdr3_aa: CASSLARRGSSYNEQFF
d_call: NA; v_call: TRBV18; j_call: TRBJ1-2; cdr3_nt: TGTGCCAGCTCACCTGGCCTCGGGGTTGAGCGCTACACCTTC; cdr3_aa: CASSPGLGVERYTF
d_call: NA; v_call: TRBV6-5; j_call: TRBJ1-1; cdr3_nt: TGTGCCAGCAGTTCTGCGACAAACACTGAAGCTTTCTTT; cdr3_aa: CASSSATNTEAFF
d_call: TRBD2; v_call: TRBV11-2; j_call: TRBJ2-3; cdr3_nt: TGTGCCAGCAAAATCGGGGGGGCGGGAACAGATACGCAGTATTTT; cdr3_aa: CASKIGGAGTDTQYF
d_call: TRBD1; v_call: TRBV6-5; j_call: TRBJ1-6; cdr3_nt: TGTGCCAGCAGTTTCACCCCCGGGACAGGTTATTCACCCCTCCACTTT; cdr3_aa: CASSFTPGTGYSPLHF
d_call: NA; v_call: TRBV9; j_call: TRBJ1-2; cdr3_nt: TGTGCCAGCAGCGTAGGAAACACAGATGATGGCTACACCTTC; cdr3_aa: CASSVGNTDDGYTF
d_call: TRBD1; v_call: TRBV7-2; j_call: TRBJ2-2; cdr3_nt: TGTGCCAGCAGCCGCCCCTCAGGGGGTTTGTCCGGGGAGCTGTTTTTT; cdr3_aa: CASSRPSGGLSGELFF
d_call: NA; v_call: TRBV12-5; j_call: TRBJ1-6; cdr3_nt: TGTGCTAGTGTGGTGGCAGACTATAATTCACCCCTCCACTTT; cdr3_aa: CASVVADYNSPLHF
d_call: TRBD1; v_call: TRBV6-5; j_call: TRBJ2-1; cdr3_nt: TGTGCCAGCAGTTACTCGAGACAGGGGGCGCTCAATGAGCAGTTCTTC; cdr3_aa: CASSYSRQGALNEQFF
d_call: NA; v_call: TRBV11-2; j_call: TRBJ2-3; cdr3_nt: TGTGCCAGCAGCTTAGACCACGACACCACAGATACGCAGTATTTT; cdr3_aa: CASSLDHDTTDTQYF
d_call: TRBD2; v_call: TRBV7-3; j_call: TRBJ2-2; cdr3_nt: TGTGCCAGCAGCCTGTCCGGGACTAGCCTTGCCGGGGAGCTGTTTTTT; cdr3_aa: CASSLSGTSLAGELFF
d_call: TRBD1; v_call: TRBV6-5; j_call: TRBJ1-6; cdr3_nt: TGTGCCAGCAGTTACTCGGGACAGGGGGATTCACCCCTCCACTTT; cdr3_aa: CASSYSGQGDSPLHF
d_call: NA; v_call: TRBV4-1; j_call: TRBJ2-4; cdr3_nt: TGCGCCAGCAGCCAAGGAGGCGGGGTAGCCAAAAACATTCAGTACTTC; cdr3_aa: CASSQGGGVAKNIQYF
d_call: NA; v_call: TRBV11-2; j_call: TRBJ2-3; cdr3_nt: TGTGCCAGCAGCTTAGTTACTTCTAGCACAGATACGCAGTATTTT; cdr3_aa: CASSLVTSSTDTQYF
d_call: TRBD1; v_call: TRBV9; j_call: TRBJ2-7; cdr3_nt: TGTGCCAGCAGCCCATGGCCGGGACAGAGAAACCAAATCTACGAGCAGTACTTC; cdr3_aa: CASSPWPGQRNQIYEQYF
d_call: NA; v_call: TRBV7-9; j_call: TRBJ2-7; cdr3_nt: TGTGCCAGCAGCTCCTCGGGCGGCGGGGCCACGGACCATTACGAGCAGTACTTC; cdr3_aa: CASSSSGGGATDHYEQYF
d_call: TRBD2; v_call: TRBV6-6; j_call: TRBJ2-5; cdr3_nt: TGTGCCAGCATTGCGGGGGGGCGGGAGACCCAGTACTTC; cdr3_aa: CASIAGGRETQYF
d_call: NA; v_call: TRBV5-1; j_call: TRBJ1-1; cdr3_nt: TGCGCCAGCAGTGACGGGAACTTGAACACTGAAGCTTTCTTT; cdr3_aa: CASSDGNLNTEAFF
d_call: TRBD1; v_call: TRBV16; j_call: TRBJ1-2; cdr3_nt: TGTGCCAGCAGCGCCGGACAGGGGGCAGGAGACTATGGCTACACCTTC; cdr3_aa: CASSAGQGAGDYGYTF
d_call: NA; v_call: TRBV28; j_call: TRBJ1-5; cdr3_nt: TGTGCCAGCCATAACAGGGACCACCAGCATTTT; cdr3_aa: CASHNRDHQHF
d_call: TRBD1; v_call: TRBV4-3; j_call: TRBJ1-1; cdr3_nt: TGCGCCAGCAGCACCCAACCCGGGACAGGGTATGCGGCTTTCTTT; cdr3_aa: CASSTQPGTGYAAFF
d_call: NA; v_call: TRBV19; j_call: TRBJ2-7; cdr3_nt: TGTGCCAGTAGTTTTGGACTAACCTACGAGCAGTACTTC; cdr3_aa: CASSFGLTYEQYF
d_call: NA; v_call: TRBV5-6; j_call: TRBJ1-6; cdr3_nt: TGTGCCAGCAGCTTGGCCAAGAACTTGCCCCTCCACTTT; cdr3_aa: CASSLAKNLPLHF
d_call: TRBD1; v_call: TRBV7-6; j_call: TRBJ2-7; cdr3_nt: TGTGCCAGCAGCTTAGCAATTCAGGGGGCGCTCTCCTACGAGCAGTACTTC; cdr3_aa: CASSLAIQGALSYEQYF
d_call: NA; v_call: TRBV7-2; j_call: TRBJ2-7; cdr3_nt: TGTGCCAGCAGCTCGACAGGGACGGGGGCCTACGAGCAGTACTTC; cdr3_aa: CASSSTGTGAYEQYF
d_call: NA; v_call: TRBV5-1; j_call: TRBJ1-1; cdr3_nt: TGCGCCAGCAGCTTGGAGGCAGCGCGGGATACTGAAGCTTTCTTT; cdr3_aa: CASSLEAARDTEAFF
d_call: TRBD1; v_call: TRBV5-4; j_call: TRBJ2-5; cdr3_nt: TGTGCCAGCAGCACCCCCCCCAGGGGCACAGGGGGTGAGACCCAGTACTTC; cdr3_aa: CASSTPPRGTGGETQYF
d_call: TRBD2; v_call: TRBV10-2; j_call: TRBJ2-7; cdr3_nt: TGCGCCAGCCTCAACAACGGGGGGTTTTCCTCCTACGAGCAGTACTTC; cdr3_aa: CASLNNGGFSSYEQYF
d_call: TRBD2; v_call: TRBV5-1; j_call: TRBJ2-1; cdr3_nt: TGCGCCAGCAGCTATAGCGGGGGGTCGGACAATGAGCAGTTCTTC; cdr3_aa: CASSYSGGSDNEQFF
d_call: NA; v_call: TRBV18; j_call: TRBJ2-1; cdr3_nt: TGTGCCAGCTCACCCGAAGCGGGTGAGCAGTTCTTC; cdr3_aa: CASSPEAGEQFF
d_call: TRBD2; v_call: TRBV5-1; j_call: TRBJ2-5; cdr3_nt: TGCGCCAGCAGCCACCCGGGGGGACAAGAGACCCAGTACTTC; cdr3_aa: CASSHPGGQETQYF
d_call: TRBD2; v_call: TRBV5-8; j_call: TRBJ2-3; cdr3_nt: TGTGCCAGCAGCACCCCAGCGGGAACGCAGTATTTT; cdr3_aa: CASSTPAGTQYF
d_call: NA; v_call: TRBV11-1; j_call: TRBJ1-2; cdr3_nt: TGTGCCAGCAGCCTTAGCGCATCAGTCCTGAGCTATGGCTACACCTTC; cdr3_aa: CASSLSASVLSYGYTF